Listed below are T cell receptor beta chains from one sample, sequenced in a study of blood T cell repertoires in COVID-19. Method: immunoSEQ multiplex PCR; TCRdb's copy keeps in-frame clones and lacks some. Of approximately 140,000 clones listed, around 89% were seen once; the top ten hold more than 15%. Sequences were obtained from peripheral blood. The receptors were sampled from a man aged 45 to 65 with active or convalescent COVID-19. CDR3s include the opening cysteine and the closing phenylalanine or tryptophan.

>TRBV13|TRBJ2-5
CASSPNRETQYF
>TRBV19|TRBJ2-7
CASSTGTVNEQYF
>TRBV30|TRBJ2-7
CAWSPDRDYEQYF
>TRBV2|TRBJ1-2
CASCVDSQYYGYTF
>TRBV2|TRBJ2-5
CASKPSATLETQYF
>TRBV5-6|TRBJ1-1
CASSGVGQGLDEAFF
>TRBV19|TRBJ2-7
CASSMMGQNTYEQYF
>TRBV6-6|TRBJ2-6
CASSSFQGREANVLTF
>TRBV18|TRBJ2-5
CASSPPSSGGAKFQETQYF
>TRBV4-3|TRBJ2-7
CASSLLRESYEQYF
>TRBV28|TRBJ1-5
CATSRGAGNQPQHF
>TRBV4-2|TRBJ2-7
CASSRAGTGGYEQYF
>TRBV28|TRBJ2-7
CASSEGLAGIYEQYF
>TRBV3-1/TRBV3-2|TRBJ1-5
CASSQGAGTGIQPQHF
>TRBV5-4|TRBJ2-1
CASSLRGGPSSSYNEQFF
>TRBV7-2|TRBJ1-5
CASSQGSNSNQPQHF
>TRBV6-4|TRBJ2-5
CASSDSKGRGRVETQYF
>TRBV7-6|TRBJ2-7
CASSPPAGTGRSWEQYF
>TRBV5-1|TRBJ2-3
CASSLEGLTSTDTQYF
>TRBV27|TRBJ2-7
CASSWRSSYEQYF
>TRBV3-1/TRBV3-2|TRBJ1-2
CASSQGIRDSYGYTF
>TRBV7-9|TRBJ2-7
CASSLLAGGNGGSYEQYF
>TRBV3-1/TRBV3-2|TRBJ2-7
CASSHPETSGTYEQYF
>TRBV6-5|TRBJ1-4
CASSYRDRNEKLFF
>TRBV28|TRBJ2-1
CASSRGNEQFF
>TRBV19|TRBJ2-2
CASRGTYASSETGELFF
>TRBV7-2|TRBJ2-1
CASSLGPGGGSYNEQFF
>TRBV28|TRBJ1-2
CASSPIRHGTNYGYTF
>TRBV5-1|TRBJ1-6
CASSLESGGSPLHF
>TRBV11-3|TRBJ2-3
CASSSRGSGGSDTQYF
>TRBV11-2|TRBJ2-7
CASSLLQGVYEQYF
>TRBV5-4|TRBJ2-1
CASRGAVLNNEQFF
>TRBV29-1|TRBJ2-2
CSVDPGGTGELFF
>TRBV6-1|TRBJ1-3
CASSEGTGRGNTIYF
>TRBV19|TRBJ2-3
CASSATLTALTDTQYF
>TRBV5-8|TRBJ1-5
CASRPPGGGTAIRSQHF
>TRBV4-1|TRBJ2-4
CASSQDAQGVAKNIQYF
>TRBV5-1|TRBJ2-1
CASSLSQGAYNEQFF
>TRBV18|TRBJ1-5
CASSSQGGNQPQHF
>TRBV10-3|TRBJ2-7
CAISPGTGGYEQYF
>TRBV6-5|TRBJ2-5
CASSQDRGRGTQYF
>TRBV4-2|TRBJ2-2
CASSPALGGSGELFF
>TRBV4-1|TRBJ1-6
CASSQEPGQSVSPLHF
>TRBV6-6|TRBJ2-3
CASSKRTAMGDTQYF
>TRBV7-9|TRBJ2-1
CASSPSGRFNEQFF
>TRBV6-2/TRBV6-3|TRBJ2-5
CASSYTTGTQLAQYF
>TRBV5-6|TRBJ1-2
CASSDLREGGYGYTF
>TRBV24-1|TRBJ1-1
CATSSGEATEAFF
>TRBV29-1|TRBJ1-1
CSGRGWDRPEAFF
>TRBV30|TRBJ2-2
CAWSALNTGELFF
>TRBV2|TRBJ2-1
CASSEDGIGLAEYNEQFF
>TRBV10-3|TRBJ2-2
CAIRSTSGTDTGELFF
>TRBV19|TRBJ2-3
CASSPWGSGDETDTQYF
>TRBV2|TRBJ2-7
CASSSGQGSYEQYF
>TRBV5-1|TRBJ2-2
CASSIQRTNTGELFF